This TCR beta chain was documented in a study of CD8 T cells in Susac syndrome (dated by TCRdb to between 2018 and 2021). Describing the broader study: The study used repertoire sequencing to test whether antigen drove CD8+ T cell activation and differentiation in Susac syndrome. Clonality of the CD8+ T cell repertoire was compared between eleven to twelve healthy donors, roughly 14 Susac syndrome patients and some 15 multiple sclerosis patients. Beyond this particular receptor, the publication reports: The number of individuals in the TCR sequencing and HLA analysis was acknowledged as relatively small.

RNA was extracted using the RNeasy kit, and roughly 0.5 to 1 ug of the RNA was reverse transcribed with random hexamers. The immunoSEQ multiplex PCR assay, which covers 54 Vbeta and 13 Jbeta segments, was used to amplify TCR beta CDR3 regions. To correct PCR amplification bias, a synthetic template baseline was used for both primer optimization and computational correction. The authors' analysis ran thus. Reads were assigned to V, D and J genes according to IMGT and analyzed in immunoSEQ Analyzer, with only productive sequences retained. To calculate clonality, Shannon entropy was normalized by log2 of the number of productive unique sequences and then subtracted from one. Public and private clones were assessed among the 100 most prevalent clones of each patient and control. Clones were defined as Susac-specific if absent from the healthy and MS cohorts, from more than 900 published viral clones and from other ImmuneACCESS disease sequences. Through fastp at Q25 and MiXCR, TCRdb rebuilt clones from the public reads, retaining in-frame beta chains. For every CDR3 protein sequence, its rows merge into one entry that carries the most common genes and DNA. The V and J calls, along with clone size, are taken from TCRdb and not from the paper's own processing. This sample holds some 76,000 distinct CDR3 sequences; roughly 90% were observed only once. The ten largest clones take up just over 0.5% of the sample.

As regards this clonotype: The specificity of this receptor is unknown. No much larger clonotype is one base removed from it; base qualities were not supplied.

The CDR3 has 14 amino acids, counting the end cysteine and phenylalanine. Only the CDR3 DNA stays, 42 bases, in frame from base 1. CDR1 and CDR2 (LNHDA, SQIVND) derive from the germline V gene (reference sequence). At the junction V is shortened by 9 bases and J by 1 base, with 13 bases in between. Peripheral blood CD8+ and CD4+ T cells from healthy donors, Susac syndrome patients and multiple sclerosis patients were profiled using high-throughput TCR beta sequencing. Treatment-naive patients with stable or active relapsing-remitting disease fulfilling revised McDonald criteria were used as multiple sclerosis controls. CD8+ TEMRA cells were enriched by FACS, while bulk CD8+ and CD4+ T cells were purified by magnetic negative isolation. Blood was drawn into EDTA tubes, processed within 24 hours, and PBMCs were isolated by density gradient centrifugation. PBMCs destined for TCR sequencing were cryopreserved in liquid nitrogen and later thawed in a 37 °C water bath. Purity of sorted or isolated CD4+, CD8+ and CD8+ TEMRA cells was at least 90%.

This clonotype was obtained from a human donor with multiple sclerosis. The specimen sequenced was CD8+ T cells from PBMCs. Here the chain combines TRBV19 and TRBJ1-5; no D gene call is confident. The CDR3 is CASCLRISNQPQHF. The bases are TGTGCCAGCTGCCTTCGGATCAGCAATCAGCCCCAGCATTTT.